Listed here are 29 T cell receptor beta chains from one sample, sequenced in a study of T cells in Graves' hyperthyroidism and ophthalmopathy. Template material for amplifying TCR beta CDR3 regions consisted of RNA transcripts. The HTBI primer set served for first-round RT-PCR of the TCR CDR3. TCRdb passed the multiplex PCR reads through MiXCR, listing each CDR3 protein once. The table records hundreds of thousands of distinct CDR3 sequences, about 15% of them present only once. The sequencing sample was made of blood. Receptor source: a woman aged 18-29 years with Graves' hyperthyroidism.

V usage is TRBV7-3 and J usage is TRBJ2-2; 9 positions match TRBD2. Per germline, CDR1 SGHTA and CDR2 FQGTGA. V shed 5 bases and J 3 bases; nucleotides not matched to a gene: 7. The CDR3 sequence is 16 residues long. CDR3: CASSLAGGFDTGELFF. Here the CDR3 DNA reads TGTGCCAGCAGCCTGGCGGGAGGGTTTGACACCGGGGAGCTGTTTTTT.

The genes are TRBV4-1 and TRBJ2-7; D uncertain. Germline V gives CDR1 MGHRA, CDR2 YSYEKL. The CDR3 extends over 13 amino acids. Between the trimmed V and J ends, which lost 4 bases and 6 bases, there was a span of 13 bases. CDR3 residues: CASSPVWGGEQYF. CDR3 DNA: TGCGCCAGCAGCCCCGTGTGGGGTGGCGAGCAGTACTTC.

This clonotype was counted at least ten times. This chain uses TRBV2 with TRBJ1-1, with D unclear. Germline CDR1 and CDR2: SNHLY and FYNNEI. V was trimmed by 8 bases and J by 0 bases, leaving 7 bases between them. The CDR3 is 12 residues long. CDR3 bases: TGTGCCAGCGGTTTTTTGAACACTGAAGCTTTCTTT. It is translated as CASGFLNTEAFF. The full variable domain, its missing parts supplied by reference TRBV2 and TRBJ1-1, is EPEVTQTPSHQVTQMGQEVILRCVPISNHLYFYWYRQILGQKVEFLVSFYNNEISEKSEIFDDQFSVERPDGSNFTLKIRSTKLEDSAMYFCASGFLNTEAFFGQGTRLTVV.

Turning to this clonotype: A clone one base away is much larger, so this may be a read error. This chain connects TRBV28 to TRBJ2-3; D gene uncertain. CDR1 is MDHEN, CDR2 SYDVKM, per germline. CDR3 length: 12 residues. The CDR3 is CASSQRTDTRYF. The CDR3 DNA reads TGTGCCAGCTCCCAACGCACAGATACGCGGTATTTT. Full variable domain (outside the CDR3, taken from reference TRBV28 and TRBJ2-3): DVKVTQSSRYLVKRTGEKVFLECVQDMDHENMFWYRQDPGLGLRLIYFSYDVKMKEKGDIPEGYSVSREKKERFSLILESASTNQTSMYLCASSQRTDTRYFGPGTRLTVL.

This clonotype was counted at least ten times. CDR3 nucleotide sequence: TGTGCCAGTAGTAGAGTAAGGGGGGACGGCAATCAGCCCCAGCATTTT. Amino acids: CASSRVRGDGNQPQHF. The chain employs TRBV19 and TRBJ1-5; a weak D match, TRBD1 (6 bases). Germline V CDR1 and CDR2: LNHDA, SQIVND (reference sequence). V was trimmed by 4 bases and J by 2 bases, leaving 15 bases between them. This CDR3 has 16 amino acids. Filled out from reference TRBV19 and TRBJ1-5, the complete variable domain reads DGGITQSPKYLFRKEGQNVTLSCEQNLNHDAMYWYRQDPGQGLRLIYYSQIVNDFQKGDIAEGYSVSREKKESFPLTVTSAQKNPTAFYLCASSRVRGDGNQPQHFGDGTRLSIL.

This clonotype has a count of ten or more. The chain carries TRBV10-3 and TRBJ2-7; D is perhaps TRBD2 (5 bases). CDR3 length equals 13 residues. Between the trimmed V and J ends, which lost 6 bases and 2 bases, there was a span of 11 bases. Germline CDR1 ENHRY, CDR2 SYGVKD. Here the CDR3 DNA reads TGTGCCATCAGGCCCGGGGAAACCTACGAGCAGTACTTC. It yields the protein CAIRPGETYEQYF.

This clonotype was counted many times. This chain uses TRBV2 with TRBJ1-6, with D unclear. V was trimmed by 2 bases and J by 7 bases, leaving 12 bases between them. Per the germline V gene, CDR1 is SNHLY and CDR2 is FYNNEI. The CDR3 spans 15 residues. The CDR3 DNA is TGTGCCAGCAGTGAAAACCCCGGACTCAATTCACCCCTCCACTTT. This codes for CASSENPGLNSPLHF.

The table lists this clonotype with a few counts. This chain links TRBV12-3 or TRBV12-4 with TRBJ2-7, with 7 bases identical to TRBD2. The junction had 7 bases not matched to a gene; V was cut back by 4 bases and J by 4 bases. CDR3 size: 14 residues. Written as DNA, the CDR3 is TGTGCCAGCAGTTCGGGGGGAACTGGGTACGAGCAGTACTTC. It specifies CASSSGGTGYEQYF.

This clonotype appeared many times. The chain joins TRBV28 to TRBJ2-1; D is perhaps TRBD2 (6 bases). The length of the CDR3 is 16 residues. The germline gives CDR1 MDHEN, CDR2 SYDVKM. V was shortened by 8 bases and J by 0 bases, with 17 bases between the two germline ends. CDR3 bases: TGTGCCAGCCCTCCCAGTGGGGGAGGCTCCTACAATGAGCAGTTCTTC. Its protein is CASPPSGGGSYNEQFF.

This clonotype has a count of ten or more. The chain carries TRBV18 and TRBJ1-5; 8 nucleotides align to TRBD1. Germline V gives CDR1 KGHSH, CDR2 LQKENI. The CDR3 consists of 16 residues. The V segment lost 2 bases and the J segment 5 bases; nucleotides outside the gene matches: 8. CDR3 DNA sequence: TGTGCCAGCTCACCATCGGACAGGGTAAGAGATCAGCCCCAGCATTTT. Its translation: CASSPSDRVRDQPQHF.

This clonotype was seen ten or more times. The rearrangement joins TRBV27 to TRBJ1-2; a weak D match, TRBD1 (5 bases). Trimming took 2 bases from V and 4 from J, leaving 11 bases between them. The CDR3 length is 14 residues. Germline CDR1 is MNHEY and CDR2 is SMNVEV (reference sequence). For the CDR3, the DNA is TGTGCCAGCAGTTTAAACAGGCTGGGCTATGGCTACACCTTC. Its translation: CASSLNRLGYGYTF.

The rearrangement links TRBV5-1 to TRBJ1-3; D remains unclear. This CDR3 has 15 amino acids. The V gene lost 3 bases and the J gene lost 0 bases, with 10 bases spanning the gap. Germline V gene sequence: CDR1 SGHRS, CDR2 YFSETQ. CDR3 nucleotide sequence: TGCGCCAGCAGCTCTTCAGGAGCCTCTGGAAACACCATATATTTT. Protein: CASSSSGASGNTIYF.

The chain combines TRBV24-1 with TRBJ2-3; tentative D call: TRBD2 (6 bases). The germline V gene has CDR1 KGHDR and CDR2 SFDVKD. The CDR3 totals 16 residues. The V end lost 1 base, the J end lost 1 base, and 11 bases lay between the germline ends. The CDR3 region is CATSDFGERGTDTQYF. CDR3 nucleotides: TGTGCCACCAGTGATTTCGGCGAGCGGGGCACAGATACGCAGTATTTT.

This clonotype was counted only a few times. In nucleotides, the CDR3 is TGTGCCATCAGTCGGGGACCGACGGAAAAACTGTTTTTT. This codes for CAISRGPTEKLFF. The gene calls are TRBV10-3 and TRBJ1-4, with a possible D match to TRBD1 (5 bases). The CDR3 is made up of 13 amino acids. Looked up from germline, CDR1 is ENHRY and CDR2 is SYGVKD. V lost 5 bases and J 8 bases, leaving 12 bases between the germline ends.

This clonotype has at least ten counts. The rearrangement uses TRBV6-1 and TRBJ2-5; 7 bases fit TRBD1. Unmatched junction bases numbered 14, after V lost 6 bases and J lost 4 bases. Per the germline V gene, CDR1 is MNHNS and CDR2 is SASEGT. The CDR3 sequence is 16 residues long. CDR3 nucleotide sequence: TGTGCCAGCAGAGAACCATTGAGGGGGCTCGGAGAGACCCAGTACTTC. Protein: CASREPLRGLGETQYF.

This clonotype was picked up a small number of times. This rearrangement joins TRBV7-9 to TRBJ2-2; no clear D. Trimming took off 5 bases at V and 4 bases at J, with 8 bases between the two ends. CDR1 and CDR2 from the germline V gene are SEHNR and FQNEAQ (reference sequence). The CDR3 totals 13 residues. The CDR3 DNA follows: TGTGCCAGCAGCGCCCGCCTCACCGGGGAGCTGTTTTTT. It encodes CASSARLTGELFF.

The chain is built from TRBV20-1 and TRBJ1-1; 7 nucleotides align to TRBD1. The CDR3 extends over 13 amino acids. CDR1 is DFQATT, CDR2 SNEGSKA, per germline (reference sequence). The V gene end was trimmed by 1 base and the J gene end by 5 bases; junction bases not matched to a gene: 4. Here the CDR3 DNA reads TGCAGTGCTAGAGCGGACAGGTTTACTGAAGCTTTCTTT. Its protein is CSARADRFTEAFF.

This clonotype was seen a few times. This rearrangement joins TRBV29-1 to TRBJ2-1; D not resolved. V shed 3 bases and J shed 6 bases, with 9 bases lying between them. Looked up from germline, CDR1 is SQVTM and CDR2 is ANQGSEA. There are 12 residues in the CDR3. The CDR3, as DNA: TGCAGCGTTGATTTGGGGTTCAATGAGCAGTTCTTC. Amino acid sequence: CSVDLGFNEQFF.

This chain joins TRBV4-1 and TRBJ2-7, with 13 nucleotides matching TRBD2. V gave up 3 bases and J gave up 2 bases; unmatched junction bases: 4. CDR1 is MGHRA, CDR2 YSYEKL, per germline. This CDR3 has 16 amino acids. The CDR3 DNA reads TGCGCCAGCAGCCACCAACTAGCGGGAGGGCCCTACGAGCAGTACTTC. Protein product: CASSHQLAGGPYEQYF.

This clonotype was seen at least ten times. The V and J genes are TRBV15 and TRBJ2-1, with TRBD2 matching 8 bases. J gave up 8 bases and V 0 bases, and 12 bases lay outside the gene matches. The CDR3 contains 17 residues. CDR1 and CDR2 (germline): LNHNV, YYDKDF (reference sequence). CDR3 in DNA: TGTGCCACCAGCAGAGATGTTTTCGGGAGGGCCAAGGATGAGCAGTTCTTC. Translation: CATSRDVFGRAKDEQFF.

This clonotype has only one observation. This chain joins TRBV4-3 and TRBJ2-2; TRBD1 agrees at 12 bases. CDR1 and CDR2 (germline): LGHNA, YSLEER. The CDR3 is 16 residues long. V was clipped by 6 bases and J by 6 bases; unmatched bases: 8. CDR3 protein: CASRPPGTGGSGELFF. The CDR3 DNA reads as TGCGCCAGCAGGCCGCCCGGGACAGGGGGCTCCGGGGAGCTGTTTTTT.

The chain recombines TRBV5-1 with TRBJ1-2; D is ambiguous. The germline CDR1 and CDR2 sequences are SGHRS and YFSETQ. The CDR3 consists of 15 residues. The V end lost 2 bases, the J end lost 5 bases, and 16 bases lay between the germline ends. In nucleotides, the CDR3 is TGCGCCAGCAGCTTTTCAGCTGGGGTTCAGTATGGCTACACCTTC. Translated, it gives CASSFSAGVQYGYTF.

As regards this clonotype: This clone may be a read error of a much larger clone one base away. V gene TRBV5-1 combines with J gene TRBJ1-1; unclear D gene. CDR1 is SGHRS and CDR2 is YFSETQ in the germline V gene. This CDR3 region has 15 residues. V was trimmed by 0 bases and J by 4 bases, leaving 13 bases between them. The CDR3 region is CASSLESPMSTEAFF. The CDR3 nucleotides read TGCGCCAGCAGCTTGGAGTCCCCCATGAGCACTGAAGCTTTCTTT.

The CDR3 DNA reads as TGTGCCACCAGTGATCCAGGGCTGGCTGGGGCCAACGTCCTGACTTTC. It codes for CATSDPGLAGANVLTF. The rearrangement joins TRBV24-1 to TRBJ2-6; tentative D call: TRBD1 (5 bases). The CDR3 totals 16 residues. V was trimmed by 3 bases and J by 2 bases, leaving 10 bases between them. Germline CDR1 and CDR2: KGHDR and SFDVKD.

This clonotype was found many times. This chain connects TRBV6-5 to TRBJ1-2, with TRBD1 as a possible D gene (5 bases). Germline V gene lookup returns CDR1 MNHEY and CDR2 SVGAGI. Trimming left V 0 bases short and J 5 bases short, with 10 bases between. This CDR3 contains 14 residues. As DNA, the CDR3 is TGTGCCAGCAGTTACTCGAGGCAGGGATATGGCTACACCTTC. It is translated as CASSYSRQGYGYTF.

This clonotype was observed at least ten times. The rearrangement links TRBV3-1 to TRBJ2-5, with D possibly matching TRBD1 (6 bases). This CDR3 spans 15 amino acids. The germline V gene encodes CDR1 LGHDT and CDR2 YNNKEL (reference sequence). The ends were cut back, 1 base at V and 5 bases at J, with 14 bases in the middle. The chain's CDR3 is CASSQGGRGWETQYF. For the CDR3, the DNA is TGTGCCAGCAGCCAAGGTGGCAGGGGATGGGAGACCCAGTACTTC.

V usage is TRBV10-1 and J usage is TRBJ2-1, with a tentative D call TRBD2 (5 bases). The CDR3 extends over 17 amino acids. Trimming pared 0 bases from V and 2 bases from J, leaving 14 bases between. Germline-derived CDR1 and CDR2 are WNHNN and SYGVQD (reference sequence). The CDR3 nucleotides are TGCGCCAGCAGTGAGTCGATGGAAAGCGGAGCCTACAATGAGCAGTTCTTC. Amino acids: CASSESMESGAYNEQFF.

The chain joins TRBV4-2 to TRBJ1-2, with 8 bases fitting TRBD1. The trim removed 1 base at V and 5 bases at J, leaving 6 bases unmatched. Germline V gene data show CDR1 as LGHNA and CDR2 as YNFKEQ. This CDR3 comprises 15 residues. CDR3 nucleotides: TGTGCCAGCAGCCAAGGGACAGGGACTTCTTATGGCTACACCTTC. Encoded protein: CASSQGTGTSYGYTF.

This clonotype was picked up a small number of times. DNA for the CDR3: TGTGCCAGTAGTATCCTAAGTTCCGGGGAGCTGTTTTTT. Encoded protein: CASSILSSGELFF. The V and J genes are TRBV19 and TRBJ2-2; unclear D gene. CDR3 length: 13 residues. Deletions cut 3 bases from V and 6 bases from J, with 8 bases between. CDR1 is LNHDA and CDR2 is SQIVND in the germline V gene (reference sequence). Full variable domain (rest looked up from reference TRBV19 and TRBJ2-2): DGGITQSPKYLFRKEGQNVTLSCEQNLNHDAMYWYRQDPGQGLRLIYYSQIVNDFQKGDIAEGYSVSREKKESFPLTVTSAQKNPTAFYLCASSILSSGELFFGEGSRLTVL.